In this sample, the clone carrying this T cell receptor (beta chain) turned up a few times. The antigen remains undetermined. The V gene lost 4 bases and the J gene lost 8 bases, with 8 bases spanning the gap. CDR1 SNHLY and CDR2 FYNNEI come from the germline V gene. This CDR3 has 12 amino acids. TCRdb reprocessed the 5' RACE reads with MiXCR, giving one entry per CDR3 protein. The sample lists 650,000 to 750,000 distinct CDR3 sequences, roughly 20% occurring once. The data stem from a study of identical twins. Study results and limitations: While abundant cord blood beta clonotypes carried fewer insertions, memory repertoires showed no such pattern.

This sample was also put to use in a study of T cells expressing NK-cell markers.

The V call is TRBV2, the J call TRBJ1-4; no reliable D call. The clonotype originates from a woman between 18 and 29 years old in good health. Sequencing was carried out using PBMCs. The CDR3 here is CASSGGAEKLFF. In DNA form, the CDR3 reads TGTGCCAGCAGTGGAGGAGCCGAAAAACTGTTTTTT.